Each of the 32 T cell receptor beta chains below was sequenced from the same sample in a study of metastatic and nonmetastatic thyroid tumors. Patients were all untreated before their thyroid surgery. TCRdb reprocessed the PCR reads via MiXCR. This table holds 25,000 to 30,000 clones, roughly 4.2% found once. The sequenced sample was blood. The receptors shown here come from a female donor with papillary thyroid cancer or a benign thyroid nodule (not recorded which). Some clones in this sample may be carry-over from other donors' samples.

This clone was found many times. CDR3 bases: TGCGCCAGCAGCCAAGATTTCACAGGGGGGTACGAGCAGTACTTC. Its protein is CASSQDFTGGYEQYF. J is TRBJ2-7 and V is TRBV4-1; 8 bases agree with TRBD1. The CDR3 has 15 residues. Looked up from germline, CDR1 is MGHRA and CDR2 is YSYEKL. Trimming cost V 0 bases and J 4 bases; bases outside gene matches: 5.

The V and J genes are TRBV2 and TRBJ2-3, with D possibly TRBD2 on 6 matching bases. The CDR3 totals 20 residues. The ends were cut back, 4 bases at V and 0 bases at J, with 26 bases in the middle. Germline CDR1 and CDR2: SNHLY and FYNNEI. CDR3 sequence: CASSGRGLQFSRTSTDTQYF. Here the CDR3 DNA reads TGTGCCAGCAGTGGTCGGGGACTGCAATTCTCTAGAACTAGCACAGATACGCAGTATTTT.

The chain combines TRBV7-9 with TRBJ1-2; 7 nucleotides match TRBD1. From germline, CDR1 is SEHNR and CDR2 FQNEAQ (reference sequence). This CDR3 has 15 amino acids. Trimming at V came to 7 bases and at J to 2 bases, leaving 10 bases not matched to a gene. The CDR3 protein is CASNGRQGANYGYTF. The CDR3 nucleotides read TGTGCCAGCAACGGGAGACAGGGCGCCAACTATGGCTACACCTTC.

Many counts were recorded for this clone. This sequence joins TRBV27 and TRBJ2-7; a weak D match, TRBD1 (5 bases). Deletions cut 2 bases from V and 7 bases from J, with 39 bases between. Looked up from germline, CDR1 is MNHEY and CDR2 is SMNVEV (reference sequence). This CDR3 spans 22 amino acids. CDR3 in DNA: TGTGCCAGCAGTTTACTCCCGATTCCAAACTCCCCTGCAGGGAACCCTCCGTCGGAGCAGTACTTC. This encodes CASSLLPIPNSPAGNPPSEQYF.

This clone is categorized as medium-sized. The DNA for the CDR3 is TGTGCCAGCAGTCCCACGAGTCAGGGGCGGACTGAAGCTTTCTTT. Protein product: CASSPTSQGRTEAFF. The chain has TRBV28 and TRBJ1-1, with D possibly matching TRBD1 (6 bases). V lost 5 bases, J lost 5 bases, and 18 bases lay in between. Germline values: CDR1 MDHEN, CDR2 SYDVKM. The length of the CDR3 is 15 residues.

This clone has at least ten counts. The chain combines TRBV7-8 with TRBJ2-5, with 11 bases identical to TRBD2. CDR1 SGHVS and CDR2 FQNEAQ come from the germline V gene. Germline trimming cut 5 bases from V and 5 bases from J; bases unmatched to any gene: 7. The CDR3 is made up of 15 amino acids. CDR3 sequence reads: CASSVLAGDGETQYF. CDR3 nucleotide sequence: TGTGCCAGCAGCGTACTAGCGGGGGATGGGGAGACCCAGTACTTC. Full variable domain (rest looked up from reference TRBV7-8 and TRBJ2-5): GAGVSQSPRYKVAKRGQDVALRCDPISGHVSLFWYQQALGQGPEFLTYFQNEAQLDKSGLPSDRFFAERPEGSVSTLKIQRTQQEDSAVYLCASSVLAGDGETQYFGPGTRLLVL.

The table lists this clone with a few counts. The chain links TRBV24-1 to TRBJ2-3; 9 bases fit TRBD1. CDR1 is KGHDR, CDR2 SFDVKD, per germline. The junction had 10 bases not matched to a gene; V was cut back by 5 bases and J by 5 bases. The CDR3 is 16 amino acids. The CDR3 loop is CATSASDRGVGDTQYF. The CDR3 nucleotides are TGTGCCACCAGTGCCTCGGACAGGGGAGTAGGAGATACGCAGTATTTT.

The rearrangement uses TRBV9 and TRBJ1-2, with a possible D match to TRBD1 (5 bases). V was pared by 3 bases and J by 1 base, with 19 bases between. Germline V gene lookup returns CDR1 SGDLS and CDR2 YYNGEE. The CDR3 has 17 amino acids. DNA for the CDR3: TGTGCCAGCAGCGCGCCCCGGACACAGGCCCTTAACTATGGCTACACCTTC. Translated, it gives CASSAPRTQALNYGYTF. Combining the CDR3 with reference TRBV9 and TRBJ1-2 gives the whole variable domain DSGVTQTPKHLITATGQRVTLRCSPRSGDLSVYWYQQSLDQGLQFLIQYYNGEERAKGNILERFSAQQFPDLHSELNLSSLELGDSALYFCASSAPRTQALNYGYTFGSGTRLTVV.

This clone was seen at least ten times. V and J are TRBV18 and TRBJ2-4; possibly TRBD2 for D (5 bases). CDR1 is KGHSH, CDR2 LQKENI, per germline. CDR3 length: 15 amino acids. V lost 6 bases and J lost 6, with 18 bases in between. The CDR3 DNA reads TGTGCCAGCTCTCTGACGCGTCGGGAAGGAAACATTCAGTACTTC. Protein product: CASSLTRREGNIQYF.

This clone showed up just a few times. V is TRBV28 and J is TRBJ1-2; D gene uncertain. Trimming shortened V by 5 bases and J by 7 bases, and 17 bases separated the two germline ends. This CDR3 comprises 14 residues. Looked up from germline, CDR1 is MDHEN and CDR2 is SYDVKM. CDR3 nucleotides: TGTGCCAGCAGTACCAAAGCAACGGGAAGTGGCTACACCTTC. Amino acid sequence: CASSTKATGSGYTF.

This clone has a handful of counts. CDR3 amino acids: CASSYSTQGVDGYTF. The CDR3 DNA is TGTGCCAGCAGTTACTCGACTCAAGGGGTTGATGGCTACACCTTC. The V and J genes are TRBV6-5 and TRBJ1-2; a weak D match, TRBD1 (5 bases). V lost 0 bases, J lost 6 bases, and 14 bases lay in between. The CDR3 has 15 amino acids. Looked up from germline, CDR1 is MNHEY and CDR2 is SVGAGI.

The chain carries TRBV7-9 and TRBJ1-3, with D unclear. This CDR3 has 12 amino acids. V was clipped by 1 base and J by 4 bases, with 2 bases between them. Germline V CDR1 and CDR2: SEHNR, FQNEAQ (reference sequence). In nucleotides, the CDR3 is TGTGCCAGCAGCTTAGGAGGAAACACCATATATTTT. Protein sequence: CASSLGGNTIYF.

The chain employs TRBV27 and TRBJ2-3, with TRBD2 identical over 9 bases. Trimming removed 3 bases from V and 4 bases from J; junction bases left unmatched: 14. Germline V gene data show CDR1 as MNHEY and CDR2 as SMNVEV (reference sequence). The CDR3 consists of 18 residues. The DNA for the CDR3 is TGTGCCAGCAGTTTGGGAAAGAGCGGGAGGCACTGCCCAGATACGCAGTATTTT. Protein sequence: CASSLGKSGRHCPDTQYF.

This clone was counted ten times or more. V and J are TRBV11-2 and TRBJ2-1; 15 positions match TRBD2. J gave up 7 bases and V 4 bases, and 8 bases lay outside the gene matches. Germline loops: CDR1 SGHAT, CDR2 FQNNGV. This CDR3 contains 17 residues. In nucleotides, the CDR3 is TGTGCCAGCAGCTCCGGATGGACTAGCGGGAGGGTAAATGAGCAGTTCTTC. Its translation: CASSSGWTSGRVNEQFF.

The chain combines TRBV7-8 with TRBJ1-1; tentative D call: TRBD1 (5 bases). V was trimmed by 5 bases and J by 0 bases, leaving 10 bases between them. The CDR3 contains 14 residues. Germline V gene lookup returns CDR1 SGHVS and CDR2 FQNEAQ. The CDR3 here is CASSPRVLNTEAFF. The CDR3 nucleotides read TGTGCCAGCAGCCCCAGGGTGTTGAACACTGAAGCTTTCTTT.

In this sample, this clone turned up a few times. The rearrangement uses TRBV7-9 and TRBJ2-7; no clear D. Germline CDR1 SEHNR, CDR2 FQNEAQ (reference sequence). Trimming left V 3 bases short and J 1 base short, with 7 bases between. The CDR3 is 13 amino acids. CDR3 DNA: TGTGCCAGCAGCTTGCTTCAGTCCTACGAGCAGTACTTC. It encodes CASSLLQSYEQYF.

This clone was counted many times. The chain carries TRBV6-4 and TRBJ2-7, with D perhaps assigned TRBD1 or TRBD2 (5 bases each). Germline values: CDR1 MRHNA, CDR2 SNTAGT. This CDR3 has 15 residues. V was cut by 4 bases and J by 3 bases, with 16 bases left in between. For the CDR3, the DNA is TGTGCCAGCAGTGCTGAATTTGGGACCAACTACGAGCAGTACTTC. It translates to CASSAEFGTNYEQYF.

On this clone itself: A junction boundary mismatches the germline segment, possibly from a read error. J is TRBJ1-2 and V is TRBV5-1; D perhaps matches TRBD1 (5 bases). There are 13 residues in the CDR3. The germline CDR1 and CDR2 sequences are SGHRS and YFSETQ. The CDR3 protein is CGSSLGGGEGYTF. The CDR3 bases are TGCGGCAGCAGCTTGGGGGGAGGAGAGGGCTACACCTTC.

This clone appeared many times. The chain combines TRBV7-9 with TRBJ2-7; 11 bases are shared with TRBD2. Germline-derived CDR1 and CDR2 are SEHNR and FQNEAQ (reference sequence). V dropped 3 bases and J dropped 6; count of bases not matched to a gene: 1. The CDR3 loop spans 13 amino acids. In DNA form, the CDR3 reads TGTGCCAGCAGCTTGACTAGCGGGACCGAGCAGTACTTC. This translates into CASSLTSGTEQYF.

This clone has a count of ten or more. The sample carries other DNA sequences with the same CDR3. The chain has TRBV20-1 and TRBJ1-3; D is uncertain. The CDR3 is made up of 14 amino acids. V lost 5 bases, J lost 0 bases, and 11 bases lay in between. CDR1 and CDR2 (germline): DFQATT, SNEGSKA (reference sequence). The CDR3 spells CSASRDGSGNTIYF. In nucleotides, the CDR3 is TGCAGTGCTTCCCGGGATGGCTCTGGAAACACCATATATTTT.

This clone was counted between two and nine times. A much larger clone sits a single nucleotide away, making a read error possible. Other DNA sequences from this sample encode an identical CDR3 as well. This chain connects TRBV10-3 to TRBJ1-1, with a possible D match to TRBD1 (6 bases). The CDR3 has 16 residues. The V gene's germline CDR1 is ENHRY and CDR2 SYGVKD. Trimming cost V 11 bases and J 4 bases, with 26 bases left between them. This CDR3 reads CASGGRGIGVSTEAFF. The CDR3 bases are TGTGCCTCTGGCGGCAGGGGAATTGGAGTGAGCACTGAAGCTTTCTTT.

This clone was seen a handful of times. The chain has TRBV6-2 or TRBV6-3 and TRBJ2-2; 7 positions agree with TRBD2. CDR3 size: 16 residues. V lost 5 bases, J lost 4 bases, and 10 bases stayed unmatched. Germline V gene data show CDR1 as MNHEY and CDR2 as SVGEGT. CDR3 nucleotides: TGTGCCAGCAGTACCCTGGCGGGAGTCGGCACCGGGGAGCTGTTTTTT. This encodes CASSTLAGVGTGELFF.

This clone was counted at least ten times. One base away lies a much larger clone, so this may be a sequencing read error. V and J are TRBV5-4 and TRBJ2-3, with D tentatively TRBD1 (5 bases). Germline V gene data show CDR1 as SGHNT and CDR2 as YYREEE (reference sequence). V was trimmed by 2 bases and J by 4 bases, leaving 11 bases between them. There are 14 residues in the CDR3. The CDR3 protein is CASSLGGAADTQYF. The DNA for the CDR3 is TGTGCCAGCAGCTTAGGTGGGGCCGCAGATACGCAGTATTTT.

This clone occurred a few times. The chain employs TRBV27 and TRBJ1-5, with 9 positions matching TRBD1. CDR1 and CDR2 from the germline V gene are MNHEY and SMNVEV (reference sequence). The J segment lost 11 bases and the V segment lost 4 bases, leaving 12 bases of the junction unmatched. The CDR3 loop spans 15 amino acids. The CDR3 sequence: CASSSPGQGIVTQHF. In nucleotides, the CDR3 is TGTGCCAGCAGTTCACCGGGACAGGGAATTGTGACCCAGCATTTT.

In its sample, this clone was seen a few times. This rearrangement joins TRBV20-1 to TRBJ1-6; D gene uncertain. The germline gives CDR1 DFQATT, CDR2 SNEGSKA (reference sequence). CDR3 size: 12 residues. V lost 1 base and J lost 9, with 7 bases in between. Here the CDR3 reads CSARGAGSPLHF. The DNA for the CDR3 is TGCAGTGCTAGAGGGGCTGGTTCACCCCTCCACTTT.

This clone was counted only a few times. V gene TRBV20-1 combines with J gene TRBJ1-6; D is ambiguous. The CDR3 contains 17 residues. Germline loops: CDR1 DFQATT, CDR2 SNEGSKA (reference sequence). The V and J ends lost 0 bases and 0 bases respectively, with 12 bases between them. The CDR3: CSARDFPFSSYNSPLHF. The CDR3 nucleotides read TGCAGTGCTAGAGATTTTCCATTTAGCTCCTATAATTCACCCCTCCACTTT.

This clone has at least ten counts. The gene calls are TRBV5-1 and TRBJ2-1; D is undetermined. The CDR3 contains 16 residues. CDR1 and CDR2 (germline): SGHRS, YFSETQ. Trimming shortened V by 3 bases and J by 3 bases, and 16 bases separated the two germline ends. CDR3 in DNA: TGCGCCAGCAGCTCCTCAGGCCGCCAGTTCTACAATGAGCAGTTCTTC. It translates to CASSSSGRQFYNEQFF.

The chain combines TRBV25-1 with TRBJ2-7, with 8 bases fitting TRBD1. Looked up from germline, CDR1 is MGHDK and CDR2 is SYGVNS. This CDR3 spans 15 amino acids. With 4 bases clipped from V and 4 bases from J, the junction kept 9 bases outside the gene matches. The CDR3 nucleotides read TGTGCCAGCAGTGTGTGGACAGGGTTCTGGTACGAGCAGTACTTC. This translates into CASSVWTGFWYEQYF.

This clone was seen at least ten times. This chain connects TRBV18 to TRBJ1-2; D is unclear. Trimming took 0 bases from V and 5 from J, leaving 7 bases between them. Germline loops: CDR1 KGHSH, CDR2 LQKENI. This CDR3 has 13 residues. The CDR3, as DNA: TGTGCCAGCTCACCACCAGGGTGGTATGGCTACACCTTC. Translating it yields CASSPPGWYGYTF.

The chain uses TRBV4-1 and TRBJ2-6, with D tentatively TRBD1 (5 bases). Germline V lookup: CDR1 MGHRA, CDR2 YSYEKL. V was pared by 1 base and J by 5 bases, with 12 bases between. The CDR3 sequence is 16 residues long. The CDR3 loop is CASSQGQGTRANVLTF. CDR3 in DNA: TGCGCCAGCAGCCAAGGGCAGGGAACTAGGGCCAACGTCCTGACTTTC.

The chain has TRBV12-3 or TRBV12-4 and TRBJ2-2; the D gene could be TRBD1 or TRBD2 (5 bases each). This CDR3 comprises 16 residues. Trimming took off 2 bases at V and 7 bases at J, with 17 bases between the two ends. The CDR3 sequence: CASSLKDGGRGGELFF. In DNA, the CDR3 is TGTGCCAGCAGTTTAAAAGATGGGGGACGAGGCGGGGAGCTGTTTTTT.

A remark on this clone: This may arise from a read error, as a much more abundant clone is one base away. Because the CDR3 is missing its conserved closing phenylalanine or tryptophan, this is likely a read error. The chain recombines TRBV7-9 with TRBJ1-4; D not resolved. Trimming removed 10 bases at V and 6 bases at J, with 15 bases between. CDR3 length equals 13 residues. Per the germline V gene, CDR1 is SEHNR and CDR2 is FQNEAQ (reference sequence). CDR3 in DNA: TGTGCCATCGCTCCCCTGCCTTATGAAAAACTGTTTTCT. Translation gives CAIAPLPYEKLFS.